This passage covers 17 T cell receptor beta chains from one sample sequenced in a study of shared clonotypes between healthy human individuals. Naive CD8 cells were CD45RO-negative, positively selected for CCR7, excluding terminally differentiated effector memory CD45RA+ cells. Clones were sequenced by immunoSEQ multiplex PCR, and TCRdb holds only the in-frame ones, with some missing. The table lists about 2.1 million clones, 85% to 95% of them singletons. Sequencing was performed on naive CD8+ T cells from PBMCs. The origin of the receptors is a man aged 18 to 29 in good health. Some clones in this sample may be carry-over from other donors' samples.

This clone was seen just once. In the same sample, other DNA sequences code for this CDR3. This chain connects TRBV10-3 to TRBJ2-7; 11 positions agree with TRBD1. V lost 6 bases and J lost 1; bases outside the gene matches: 2. This CDR3 region has 14 residues. Germline lookup yields CDR1 ENHRY and CDR2 SYGVKD. The CDR3 loop reads CAISGTGGSYEQYF. The CDR3 DNA reads TGTGCCATCAGCGGGACAGGGGGGTCCTACGAGCAGTACTTC.

V is TRBV29-1 and J is TRBJ2-3, with D unresolved. The CDR3 extends over 13 amino acids. CDR1 and CDR2 from the germline V gene are SQVTM and ANQGSEA. Trimming cost V 6 bases and J 0 bases, with 10 bases left between them. The CDR3 DNA sequence: TGCAGCGTGGTTTATTCTAGCACAGATACGCAGTATTTT. Protein product: CSVVYSSTDTQYF.

J is TRBJ2-7 and V is TRBV11-2; TRBD1 aligns across 7 bases. After removal of 3 bases from V and 3 bases from J, the junction contained 8 bases not matched to a gene. The germline CDR1 and CDR2 sequences are SGHAT and FQNNGV. The CDR3 is 15 residues long. The CDR3: CASSFAPGGLYEQYF. The CDR3 DNA is TGTGCCAGCAGCTTCGCCCCAGGGGGTCTCTACGAGCAGTACTTC.

The DNA of the CDR3 is TGCAGCGTCGCGACAGTCTTCTATGGCTACACCTTC. Its protein product is CSVATVFYGYTF. The chain has TRBV29-1 and TRBJ1-2, with D maybe TRBD1 (5 bases). The V and J ends lost 6 bases and 4 bases respectively, with 12 bases between them. Germline V lookup: CDR1 SQVTM, CDR2 ANQGSEA. CDR3 length equals 12 residues.

The rearrangement links TRBV11-2 to TRBJ2-3; D not resolved. This CDR3 is 13 amino acids long. Deletions cut 2 bases from V and 0 bases from J, with 3 bases between. Germline V gene data show CDR1 as SGHAT and CDR2 as FQNNGV. Written as DNA, the CDR3 is TGTGCCAGCAGCTTAACTAGCACAGATACGCAGTATTTT. Translating it yields CASSLTSTDTQYF. Full variable domain (remainder filled in from reference TRBV11-2 and TRBJ2-3): EAGVAQSPRYKIIEKRQSVAFWCNPISGHATLYWYQQILGQGPKLLIQFQNNGVVDDSQLPKDRFSAERLKGVDSTLKIQPAKLEDSAVYLCASSLTSTDTQYFGPGTRLTVL.

The V gene is TRBV28, the J gene TRBJ2-3; 14 nucleotides line up with TRBD2. The CDR3 has 18 residues. Germline V gene data show CDR1 as MDHEN and CDR2 as SYDVKM. V shed 2 bases and J 4 bases; nucleotides not matched to a gene: 8. Here the CDR3 reads CASSLPGLAGVKADTQYF. The CDR3 coding sequence is TGTGCCAGCAGTTTACCGGGACTAGCGGGAGTAAAAGCAGATACGCAGTATTTT.

The chain joins TRBV6-6 to TRBJ2-7, with 8 positions matching TRBD1. Trimming removed 3 bases from V and 4 bases from J; junction bases left unmatched: 5. Germline CDR1 and CDR2: MNHNY and SVGAGI (reference sequence). The CDR3 totals 14 residues. CDR3 nucleotides: TGTGCCAGCAGTTATCCGGACAGGGCTTACGAGCAGTACTTC. Encoded protein: CASSYPDRAYEQYF.

CDR3 loop: CASSFIASQGTGELFF. In DNA form, the CDR3 reads TGTGCCAGCAGTTTCATCGCGAGCCAGGGCACCGGGGAGCTGTTTTTT. The chain combines TRBV27 with TRBJ2-2, with a weak D call TRBD1 (5 bases). Germline V lookup: CDR1 MNHEY, CDR2 SMNVEV (reference sequence). V shed 3 bases and J shed 4 bases, with 15 bases lying between them. This CDR3 has 16 amino acids.

V is TRBV19 and J is TRBJ1-5; 7 positions match TRBD1. The CDR3 runs 16 residues. Germline CDR1 LNHDA, CDR2 SQIVND (reference sequence). The J segment lost 6 bases and the V segment lost 9 bases, leaving 17 bases of the junction unmatched. The CDR3 is CASQTSIGGRGQPQHF. The CDR3 region has the DNA TGTGCCAGCCAGACCTCCATAGGGGGCCGTGGTCAGCCCCAGCATTTT.

The V gene is TRBV4-2, the J gene TRBJ2-2; D is possibly TRBD2 (6 bases). The CDR3 covers 16 residues. V lost 0 bases and J lost 5, with 13 bases in between. Per the germline V gene, CDR1 is LGHNA and CDR2 is YNFKEQ. The CDR3 bases are TGTGCCAGCAGCCAAGATGGGCGGGAAAAGACCGGGGAGCTGTTTTTT. This gives the protein CASSQDGREKTGELFF.

The rearrangement joins TRBV6-5 to TRBJ1-1; 7 bases are shared with TRBD1. CDR3 size: 15 residues. Losses at the gene ends were 5 bases for V and 2 bases for J; bases not matched to a gene: 8. Looked up from germline, CDR1 is MNHEY and CDR2 is SVGAGI. In nucleotides, the CDR3 is TGTGCCAGCAGTGGGGGGGGACAGCAAAACACTGAAGCTTTCTTT. As protein: CASSGGGQQNTEAFF.

This chain joins TRBV6-1 and TRBJ2-2; 7 bases are a match to TRBD1. The CDR3 runs 15 residues. In germline, CDR1 is MNHNS, CDR2 SASEGT. V lost 7 bases to trimming and J lost 5 bases; unmatched junction nucleotides: 10. The CDR3, as DNA: TGTGCCAGCAAGTTGGCAGGGGGAAGGACCGGGGAGCTGTTTTTT. Its protein is CASKLAGGRTGELFF.

The V call is TRBV2, the J call TRBJ2-7; 9 bases align to TRBD1. This CDR3 has 14 residues. Per the germline V gene, CDR1 is SNHLY and CDR2 is FYNNEI. V lost 5 bases and J lost 6; bases outside the gene matches: 8. CDR3 nucleotides: TGTGCCAGCAGTCTACAGGGGGCGAGGTCCGAGCAGTACTTC. As protein: CASSLQGARSEQYF. Using reference TRBV2 and TRBJ2-7 for the parts outside the CDR3, the full variable domain is EPEVTQTPSHQVTQMGQEVILRCVPISNHLYFYWYRQILGQKVEFLVSFYNNEISEKSEIFDDQFSVERPDGSNFTLKIRSTKLEDSAMYFCASSLQGARSEQYFGPGTRLTVT.

This sequence joins TRBV27 and TRBJ2-7; D is ambiguous. The CDR3 covers 13 residues. The V gene lost 3 bases and the J gene lost 7 bases, with 13 bases spanning the gap. Germline lookup yields CDR1 MNHEY and CDR2 SMNVEV (reference sequence). This CDR3 is CASSLKGPPEQYF. The DNA of the CDR3 is TGTGCCAGCAGTTTGAAGGGTCCCCCGGAGCAGTACTTC.

This chain joins TRBV5-5 and TRBJ1-1; no clear D. V lost 4 bases, J lost 1 base, and 11 bases lay in between. Germline V gene data show CDR1 as SGHKS and CDR2 as YYEKEE (reference sequence). This CDR3 has 14 residues. The CDR3 protein is CASSLSVSNTEAFF. In DNA form, the CDR3 reads TGTGCCAGCAGCCTATCGGTTTCGAACACTGAAGCTTTCTTT. Full variable domain (outside the CDR3, taken from reference TRBV5-5 and TRBJ1-1): DAGVTQSPTHLIKTRGQQVTLRCSPISGHKSVSWYQQVLGQGPQFIFQYYEKEERGRGNFPDRFSARQFPNYSSELNVNALLLGDSALYLCASSLSVSNTEAFFGQGTRLTVV.

The V and J genes are TRBV28 and TRBJ2-1, with D tentatively TRBD1 (6 bases). CDR1 MDHEN and CDR2 SYDVKM come from the germline V gene. Trimming pared 2 bases from V and 5 bases from J, leaving 10 bases between. The CDR3 runs 14 residues. The CDR3 sequence is CASSLRGINNEQFF. The CDR3 DNA reads TGTGCCAGCAGTTTAAGGGGGATCAACAATGAGCAGTTCTTC.

The chain links TRBV4-2 to TRBJ2-1, with 9 nucleotides matching TRBD2. V was pared by 3 bases and J by 5 bases, with 11 bases of the junction left unmatched. Per the germline V gene, CDR1 is LGHNA and CDR2 is YNFKEQ. The CDR3 covers 17 residues. The CDR3 sequence is CASSQGFKLAGNNEQFF. The CDR3 bases are TGTGCCAGCAGCCAGGGATTTAAACTAGCGGGTAACAATGAGCAGTTCTTC.